The 17 T cell receptor beta chains reported below all come from one sample, sequenced in a study of T cell changes during pregnancy in multiple sclerosis. TCRdb keeps only in-frame clones here, not all; method: immunoSEQ multiplex PCR. The sample includes about 44,000 clones, approximately 96% of them seen just once. Sequenced material: peripheral blood, taken in the second trimester of pregnancy. The origin of the receptors is a female donor with multiple sclerosis, enrolled in a pregnancy study.

This chain links TRBV6-5 with TRBJ2-7, with 12 bases aligning to TRBD1. V shed 5 bases, J shed 5 bases, and the junction held 7 bases outside the gene matches. Germline CDR1 is MNHEY and CDR2 is SVGAGI. The CDR3 runs 15 residues. The CDR3 DNA follows: TGTGCCAGCAGTAAGGCCGGGACAGGGGGCAACGAGCAGTACTTC. Protein sequence: CASSKAGTGGNEQYF.

The chain links TRBV9 to TRBJ1-2; D call uncertain. Germline V gives CDR1 SGDLS, CDR2 YYNGEE. The CDR3 extends over 15 amino acids. V lost 4 bases, J lost 0 bases, and 13 bases lay in between. In nucleotides, the CDR3 is TGTGCCAGCAGCACGCGGCCTGAGTCTAACTATGGCTACACCTTC. This sequence encodes CASSTRPESNYGYTF. Drawing the rest from reference TRBV9 and TRBJ1-2, the complete variable domain is DSGVTQTPKHLITATGQRVTLRCSPRSGDLSVYWYQQSLDQGLQFLIQYYNGEERAKGNILERFSAQQFPDLHSELNLSSLELGDSALYFCASSTRPESNYGYTFGSGTRLTVV.

This chain links TRBV9 with TRBJ1-2; the D gene is possibly TRBD1 (5 bases). V lost 0 bases to trimming and J lost 5 bases, with 17 bases between them. The CDR3 loop spans 16 amino acids. Germline V gene lookup returns CDR1 SGDLS and CDR2 YYNGEE. This chain's CDR3 is CASSVAGTTTLYGYTF. The CDR3 region has the DNA TGTGCCAGCAGCGTAGCAGGGACTACTACCCTTTATGGCTACACCTTC.

The V and J genes are TRBV5-6 and TRBJ1-1; TRBD1 agrees at 8 bases. Germline V lookup: CDR1 SGHDT, CDR2 YYEEEE. This CDR3 is 16 amino acids long. The V gene end was trimmed by 4 bases and the J gene end by 4 bases; junction bases not matched to a gene: 12. The CDR3: CASSPEGTGLATEAFF. The DNA of the CDR3 is TGTGCCAGCAGCCCGGAGGGGACAGGTTTAGCCACTGAAGCTTTCTTT. The full variable domain, in which reference TRBV5-6 and TRBJ1-1 provide the parts outside the CDR3, is DAGVTQSPTHLIKTRGQQVTLRCSPKSGHDTVSWYQQALGQGPQFIFQYYEEEERQRGNFPDRFSGHQFPNYSSELNVNALLLGDSALYLCASSPEGTGLATEAFFGQGTRLTVV.

V usage is TRBV9 and J usage is TRBJ1-1, with 8 positions matching TRBD1. J was trimmed by 0 bases and V by 6 bases; bases with no gene match: 4. Germline V gives CDR1 SGDLS, CDR2 YYNGEE. The CDR3 runs 14 residues. CDR3 residues: CASTPGGLNTEAFF. As DNA, the CDR3 is TGTGCCAGCACCCCAGGGGGCCTGAACACTGAAGCTTTCTTT.

This rearrangement joins TRBV5-1 to TRBJ2-6; D perhaps matches TRBD2 (5 bases). V was trimmed by 2 bases and J by 0 bases, leaving 12 bases between them. This CDR3 has 17 amino acids. The germline V gene has CDR1 SGHRS and CDR2 YFSETQ. CDR3 bases: TGCGCCAGCAGCTTAGGAGGCGGGCCCTCTGGGGCCAACGTCCTGACTTTC. Translated: CASSLGGGPSGANVLTF.

The CDR3 loop is CASSLGRGGSPLHF. For the CDR3, the DNA is TGTGCCAGCAGCTTAGGCAGGGGCGGCTCACCCCTCCACTTT. The rearrangement uses TRBV7-3 and TRBJ1-6; a weak D match, TRBD1 (6 bases). The CDR3 consists of 14 residues. CDR1 and CDR2 from the germline V gene are SGHTA and FQGTGA. V lost 2 bases and J 10 bases, leaving 12 bases between the germline ends. Full variable domain (outside the CDR3, taken from reference TRBV7-3 and TRBJ1-6): GAGVSQTPSNKVTEKGKYVELRCDPISGHTALYWYRQSLGQGPEFLIYFQGTGAADDSGLPNDRFFAVRPEGSVSTLKIQRTERGDSAVYLCASSLGRGGSPLHFGNGTRLTVT.

This clone was seen a handful of times. V gene TRBV5-1 combines with J gene TRBJ2-7; 11 positions agree with TRBD2. The CDR3 totals 16 residues. CDR1 SGHRS and CDR2 YFSETQ come from the germline V gene. The J segment lost 2 bases and the V segment lost 4 bases, leaving 8 bases of the junction unmatched. CDR3 nucleotide sequence: TGCGCCAGCAGCGGGGTACTAGCGGGAGTAACCTACGAGCAGTACTTC. It is translated as CASSGVLAGVTYEQYF.

The chain combines TRBV11-2 with TRBJ2-7; perhaps TRBD1 as D (5 bases). V was shortened by 1 base and J by 5 bases, with 18 bases between the two germline ends. This CDR3 spans 16 amino acids. Germline V CDR1 and CDR2: SGHAT, FQNNGV. CDR3 in amino acids: CASSLGIDSPPNEQYF. CDR3 nucleotide sequence: TGTGCCAGCAGCTTAGGAATAGACAGCCCTCCTAACGAGCAGTACTTC.

This clone has a handful of counts. The gene calls are TRBV25-1 and TRBJ2-1; D perhaps matches TRBD1 (5 bases). The CDR3 runs to 17 residues. Trimming pared 3 bases from V and 0 bases from J, leaving 15 bases between. Germline V gives CDR1 MGHDK, CDR2 SYGVNS. The CDR3 DNA follows: TGTGCCAGCAGTGATTTAGGACAAACGAGCTCCTACAATGAGCAGTTCTTC. Protein product: CASSDLGQTSSYNEQFF.

The chain links TRBV14 to TRBJ2-2, with TRBD1 matching 9 bases. Germline V CDR1 and CDR2: SGHDN, FVKESK. The CDR3 spans 15 residues. After removal of 4 bases from V and 5 bases from J, the junction contained 5 bases not matched to a gene. CDR3 coding DNA: TGTGCCAGCAGCCGGGGACAGGGCTATACCGGGGAGCTGTTTTTT. Its translation is CASSRGQGYTGELFF.

The V gene is TRBV4-2, the J gene TRBJ2-5; TRBD1 is a possible D gene (5 bases). This CDR3 has 17 amino acids. Germline values: CDR1 LGHNA, CDR2 YNFKEQ. Trimming shortened V by 0 bases and J by 0 bases, and 14 bases separated the two germline ends. As DNA, the CDR3 is TGTGCCAGCAGCCAAGAGGCAGGGAAAGGGGACCAAGAGACCCAGTACTTC. Translated, it gives CASSQEAGKGDQETQYF.

The CDR3 DNA sequence: TGTGCCAGCAGCAGAACAGCCTCCTACGAGCAGTACTTC. Its translation is CASSRTASYEQYF. V and J are TRBV7-9 and TRBJ2-7, with D uncertain. The germline V gene has CDR1 SEHNR and CDR2 FQNEAQ (reference sequence). With 5 bases removed from V and 0 bases from J, the gap between germline ends came to 8 bases. This CDR3 spans 13 amino acids.

V is TRBV7-3 and J is TRBJ2-3, with D unresolved. With 6 bases removed from V and 1 base from J, the gap between germline ends came to 8 bases. The CDR3 covers 13 residues. Germline CDR1 SGHTA, CDR2 FQGTGA. The CDR3 DNA follows: TGTGCCAGCAGTTTGATAGGCACAGATACGCAGTATTTT. Its translation is CASSLIGTDTQYF.

V gene TRBV4-1 combines with J gene TRBJ1-5; 7 bases line up with TRBD1. With 3 bases clipped from V and 0 bases from J, the junction kept 8 bases outside the gene matches. Germline V gene sequence: CDR1 MGHRA, CDR2 YSYEKL. The CDR3 length is 17 residues. DNA of the CDR3: TGCGCCAGCAGCCATGTCTGGACAGGAGATAGCAATCAGCCCCAGCATTTT. It codes for CASSHVWTGDSNQPQHF.

A few counts support this clone. J is TRBJ1-2 and V is TRBV5-1; TRBD1 matches at 7 bases. The CDR3 runs to 14 residues. After removal of 0 bases from V and 1 base from J, the junction contained 0 bases not matched to a gene. Germline V CDR1 and CDR2: SGHRS, YFSETQ. The CDR3 protein is CASSLGQGNYGYTF. In nucleotides, the CDR3 is TGCGCCAGCAGCTTGGGACAGGGTAACTATGGCTACACCTTC. Looking up the rest from reference TRBV5-1 and TRBJ1-2 gives the full variable domain: KAGVTQTPRYLIKTRGQQVTLSCSPISGHRSVSWYQQTPGQGLQFLFEYFSETQRNKGNFPGRFSGRQFSNSRSEMNVSTLELGDSALYLCASSLGQGNYGYTFGSGTRLTVV.

This rearrangement joins TRBV2 to TRBJ2-2, with no clear D. V lost 4 bases and J lost 0, with 6 bases in between. From germline, CDR1 is SNHLY and CDR2 FYNNEI. The CDR3 contains 14 residues. The CDR3, as DNA: TGTGCCAGCAGTGGGGCATCGAACACCGGGGAGCTGTTTTTT. It translates to CASSGASNTGELFF.